The present T cell receptor (beta chain) was sequenced within a study of T-cell reconstitution after alpha-beta-depleted transplantation in children. This clonotype has only a few counts. It was with unique molecular identifiers that the TCRbeta library was prepared. One entry per CDR3 protein, called by TCRdb with MiXCR from the PCR reads. The sample consists of about 500,000 distinct CDR3 sequences, roughly 33% of them appearing once. This CDR3 has 16 residues. Germline V gene sequence: CDR1 SNHLY, CDR2 FYNNEI. Trimming stripped 4 bases from V and 0 bases from J, with 13 bases between. This receptor was taken from a human donor who donated a stem cell graft to a child with aplastic anemia. The J gene is TRBJ1-5, the V gene TRBV2; D is perhaps TRBD1 (6 bases). The starting material was PBMCs from the stem cell graft donor, obtained from the stem cell graft. CDR3 bases: TGTGCCAGCAGTGGGAGAAGGGGGAATAGCAATCAGCCCCAGCATTTT. Protein sequence: CASSGRRGNSNQPQHF.